Listed below are T cell receptor beta chains from one sample, sequenced in a study of blood T cell repertoires in COVID-19. Clones were sequenced by immunoSEQ multiplex PCR, and TCRdb holds only the in-frame ones, with some missing. The profile covers roughly 190,000 clones, with less than 90% appearing a single time and 11% taken by the ten largest. The sample comprised peripheral blood. These receptors were obtained from an older woman with COVID-19, enrolled during active disease. The CDR3 runs from the conserved cysteine through the conserved F or W. A D gene is named only where the DNA matches it firmly. Size tells how often a clone was seen (once, few, many) or the class of an expanded clone, and some rows leave it out.

clone size	V gene	J gene	D gene	CDR3 protein	CDR3 DNA
-	TRBV25-1	TRBJ1-5	TRBD1	CASSGGQGTKPQHF	TGTGCCAGCAGTGGGGGACAGGGTACTAAGCCCCAGCATTTT
-	TRBV27	TRBJ2-7	TRBD2	CASSLGRGATYEQYF	TGTGCCAGCAGTCTGGGGCGGGGGGCTACATACGAGCAGTACTTC
-	TRBV24-1	TRBJ2-1	TRBD2	CATSDRLAENNEQFF	TGTGCCACCAGTGATCGACTAGCGGAGAACAATGAGCAGTTCTTC
-	TRBV14	TRBJ1-3	-	CASSHRGGGGGNTIYF	TGTGCCAGCAGCCATCGAGGGGGGGGCGGTGGAAACACCATATATTTT
few	TRBV30	TRBJ2-1	TRBD2	CAWSAGLAGLSYNEQFF	TGTGCCTGGAGTGCTGGACTAGCGGGGCTCTCCTACAATGAGCAGTTCTTC
once	TRBV5-6	TRBJ1-2	-	CASSLGLNYGYTF	TGTGCCAGCAGCCTTGGGCTTAACTATGGCTACACCTTC
-	TRBV19	TRBJ2-5	-	CASSPTRGGKTQYF	TGTGCCAGTAGCCCGACAAGGGGCGGCAAGACCCAGTACTTC
-	TRBV3-1/TRBV3-2	TRBJ2-7	-	CASSQDLREGYEQYF	TGTGCCAGCAGCCAAGATTTGCGGGAAGGGTACGAGCAGTACTTC
-	TRBV6-2/TRBV6-3	TRBJ2-7	-	CASSYAGRVVASYEQYF	TGTGCCAGCAGTTACGCCGGGAGAGTGGTCGCCTCCTACGAGCAGTACTTC
-	TRBV24-1	TRBJ2-3	-	CATSDLGGGPDTQYF	TGTGCCACCAGTGATTTAGGGGGAGGGCCTGATACGCAGTATTTT
-	TRBV19	TRBJ2-1	-	CASSSSLSSGEQFF	TGTGCCAGTAGTTCTAGTTTGTCTTCCGGTGAGCAGTTCTTC
-	TRBV6-6	TRBJ2-5	TRBD2	CASSYSGAGNEETQYF	TGTGCCAGCAGTTACTCTGGAGCGGGAAATGAAGAGACCCAGTACTTC
once	TRBV29-1	TRBJ1-2	-	CSVVSQGGYGYTF	TGCAGCGTTGTTTCCCAGGGAGGCTATGGCTACACCTTC
-	TRBV5-1	TRBJ2-1	TRBD1	CASSLDRVSHNEQFF	TGCGCCAGCAGCCTTGACAGGGTGTCCCACAATGAGCAGTTCTTC
once	TRBV6-1	TRBJ2-5	-	CASSESLTRETQYF	TGTGCCAGCAGTGAGTCCCTTACGCGCGAGACCCAGTACTTC
-	TRBV4-2	TRBJ2-5	-	CASSQVRTGKETQYF	TGTGCCAGCAGCCAAGTACGGACTGGTAAAGAGACCCAGTACTTC
once	TRBV5-1	TRBJ2-1	TRBD1	CASSLAQGDDEQFF	TGCGCCAGCAGCTTGGCACAGGGGGACGATGAGCAGTTCTTC
-	TRBV18	TRBJ1-1	TRBD1	CASSPYRGQGFNTEAFF	TGTGCCAGCTCACCTTACAGGGGGCAAGGCTTCAACACTGAAGCTTTCTTT
-	TRBV29-1	TRBJ2-1	TRBD2	CSADLAGDNEQFF	TGCAGCGCTGACCTAGCGGGGGACAATGAGCAGTTCTTC
-	TRBV5-1	TRBJ2-1	-	CASSTPRGGSYNEQFF	TGCGCCAGCAGCACCCCACGAGGGGGATCCTACAATGAGCAGTTCTTC
once	TRBV7-9	TRBJ2-7	TRBD2	CASSSPPLREDSYEQYF	TGTGCCAGCAGCTCACCCCCCCTGCGGGAGGATTCCTACGAGCAGTACTTC
few	TRBV28	TRBJ1-5	-	CASSFLSWREGNQPQHF	TGTGCCAGCAGTTTCTTGAGTTGGAGGGAGGGGAATCAGCCCCAGCATTTT
-	TRBV4-3	TRBJ1-2	-	CASSLGDTPGYGYTF	TGCGCCAGCAGCCTGGGGGACACCCCAGGTTATGGCTACACCTTC
-	TRBV11-3	TRBJ2-7	-	CASSRGGYEQYF	TGTGCCAGCAGCCGAGGGGGCTACGAGCAGTACTTC
-	TRBV9	TRBJ2-1	-	CASSVAHASVYNEQFF	TGTGCCAGCAGCGTAGCTCATGCTAGCGTCTACAATGAGCAGTTCTTC
-	TRBV2	TRBJ2-1	TRBD2	CASPGRTSGDNEQFF	TGTGCCAGCCCAGGTAGGACTAGCGGTGACAATGAGCAGTTCTTC
-	TRBV5-1	TRBJ2-3	TRBD2	CASSLVTSQDTQYF	TGCGCCAGCAGCTTGGTGACTAGCCAAGATACGCAGTATTTT
-	TRBV24-1	TRBJ2-1	TRBD2	CATKATSGRYNEQFF	TGTGCCACCAAGGCTACGAGCGGGAGGTACAATGAGCAGTTCTTC
-	TRBV5-1	TRBJ2-5	-	CASSPTGSGTQYF	TGCGCCAGCAGCCCTACAGGGTCGGGGACCCAGTACTTC